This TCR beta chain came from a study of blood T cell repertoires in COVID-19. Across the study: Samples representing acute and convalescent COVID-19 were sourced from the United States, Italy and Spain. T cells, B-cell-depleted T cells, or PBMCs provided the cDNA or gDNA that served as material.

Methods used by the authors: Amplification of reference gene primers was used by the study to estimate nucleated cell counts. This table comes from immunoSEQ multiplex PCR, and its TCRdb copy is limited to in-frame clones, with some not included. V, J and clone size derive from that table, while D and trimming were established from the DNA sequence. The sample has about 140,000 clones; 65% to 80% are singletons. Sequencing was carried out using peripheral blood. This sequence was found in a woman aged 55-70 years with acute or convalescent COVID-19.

CDR3 in DNA: TGTGCCAGCAGCTCGACTAGCGGGAGTACCCCCTACAATGAGCAGTTCTTC. Residues: CASSSTSGSTPYNEQFF. The V gene is TRBV11-3, the J gene TRBJ2-1, with 12 bases that match TRBD2. CDR3 length: 17 amino acids. The ends lost 4 bases at V and 2 bases at J; junction bases unmatched: 6. The germline V gene has CDR1 SGHNT and CDR2 YENEEA. The full variable domain, its missing parts supplied by reference TRBV11-3 and TRBJ2-1, is EAGVVQSPRYKIIEKKQPVAFWCNPISGHNTLYWYLQNLGQGPELLIRYENEEAVDDSQLPKDRFSAERLKGVDSTLKIQPAELGDSAVYLCASSSTSGSTPYNEQFFGPGTRLTVL.